The 24 T cell receptor beta chains presented below share a single source sample, sequenced in a study of cytomegalovirus exposure and HLA in healthy donors (dated by TCRdb to 2017 to 2019). The protocol used for the library was the immunoSEQ multiplex PCR assay. For the multiplex PCR, a mixture combining 60 forward primers for TCR Vbeta segments and 13 reverse primers for TCR Jbeta segments was used. The clones in this table, taken by TCRdb from immuneACCESS, are in-frame only. Not every clone is retained; where verified, under half of the shortfall comes from an unresolved V gene, and the cause of the rest is unknown. Here the sample has some 74,000 clones; approximately 70% occur a single time. Roughly a fifth of the sample goes to the ten largest clones. Sequencing was carried out using PBMCs. These TCRs come from a man aged 35-49 years in good health and CMV-seropositive.

The V gene is TRBV9, the J gene TRBJ2-1, with TRBD1 matching 11 bases. CDR1 SGDLS and CDR2 YYNGEE come from the germline V gene. Trimming took 3 bases from V and 0 from J; bases not matched to a gene: 8. The CDR3 contains 18 residues. The CDR3, as DNA: TGTGCCAGCAGCGAGGGACAGGGGGTGATGGCCTCCTACAATGAGCAGTTCTTC. Protein product: CASSEGQGVMASYNEQFF.

The chain has TRBV10-2 and TRBJ2-1; D not resolved. Germline assignment: CDR1 WSHSY and CDR2 SAAADI. The CDR3 is 13 residues long. Trimming stripped 6 bases from V and 3 bases from J, with 9 bases between. This chain's CDR3 is CASRSYSYNEQFF. CDR3 nucleotides: TGCGCCAGCAGATCTTACAGCTACAATGAGCAGTTCTTC.

The chain recombines TRBV29-1 with TRBJ1-4, with a weak D call TRBD1 (5 bases). In germline, CDR1 is SQVTM, CDR2 ANQGSEA. V gave up 7 bases and J gave up 10 bases, with 16 bases separating them. The CDR3 covers 12 residues. CDR3 residues: CSAAGGGLKLFF. The CDR3 DNA is TGCAGCGCTGCGGGGGGAGGATTAAAACTGTTTTTT.

Here the CDR3 reads CASSLAGSYEQYF. The CDR3 DNA reads TGTGCCAGCAGTTTAGCGGGTTCCTACGAGCAGTACTTC. The V gene is TRBV27, the J gene TRBJ2-7; the D gene is possibly TRBD2 (5 bases). The CDR3 totals 13 residues. Between the trimmed V and J ends, which lost 2 bases and 1 base, there was a span of 6 bases. Germline CDR1 and CDR2: MNHEY and SMNVEV (reference sequence).

The CDR3 region has the DNA TGTGCCAGCAGAGCAGACGGAGCCTACTACGAGCAGTACTTC. It encodes CASRADGAYYEQYF. The chain couples TRBV2 to TRBJ2-7; no definite D call. With 6 bases removed from V and 3 bases from J, the gap between germline ends came to 15 bases. Looked up from germline, CDR1 is SNHLY and CDR2 is FYNNEI. CDR3 length equals 14 residues.

This sequence joins TRBV6-1 and TRBJ1-1; no firm D call. Germline V gives CDR1 MNHNS, CDR2 SASEGT. The CDR3 loop spans 14 amino acids. The V end lost 3 bases, the J end lost 4 bases, and 12 bases lay between the germline ends. The CDR3 here is CASSETLWATEAFF. CDR3 DNA: TGTGCCAGCAGTGAGACCCTATGGGCCACTGAAGCTTTCTTT.

The chain combines TRBV5-4 with TRBJ1-6; the match to TRBD1 covers 7 bases. Germline V gene data show CDR1 as SGHNT and CDR2 as YYREEE (reference sequence). The CDR3 extends over 14 amino acids. The ends lost 3 bases at V and 9 bases at J; junction bases unmatched: 6. The DNA for the CDR3 is TGTGCCAGCAGCTCCCGACAGGGTTTTTCACCCCTCCACTTT. Protein sequence: CASSSRQGFSPLHF.

This chain joins TRBV5-1 and TRBJ1-2; D call uncertain. The CDR3 extends over 14 amino acids. CDR1 SGHRS and CDR2 YFSETQ come from the germline V gene. V dropped 3 bases and J dropped 4 bases, with 13 bases sitting between them. In DNA form, the CDR3 reads TGCGCCAGCAGCTCTTTGGGAGCGAGCTATGGCTACACCTTC. Its protein is CASSSLGASYGYTF.

The chain combines TRBV7-6 with TRBJ1-2, with no clear D. There are 13 residues in the CDR3. Trimming stripped 1 base from V and 5 bases from J, with 8 bases between. Germline V gene data show CDR1 as SGHVS and CDR2 as FNYEAQ. Here the CDR3 DNA reads TGTGCCAGCAGCTTAGGAGGGCTTTATGGCTACACCTTC. This gives the protein CASSLGGLYGYTF.

The chain employs TRBV28 and TRBJ1-1; D not certain. This CDR3 spans 15 amino acids. Germline V lookup: CDR1 MDHEN, CDR2 SYDVKM. V lost 6 bases and J lost 1, with 15 bases in between. The CDR3 bases are TGTGCCAGCAGGCCTCCTACCGACTGGAACACTGAAGCTTTCTTT. This sequence encodes CASRPPTDWNTEAFF. Drawing the rest from reference TRBV28 and TRBJ1-1, the complete variable domain is DVKVTQSSRYLVKRTGEKVFLECVQDMDHENMFWYRQDPGLGLRLIYFSYDVKMKEKGDIPEGYSVSREKKERFSLILESASTNQTSMYLCASRPPTDWNTEAFFGQGTRLTVV.

This clone was seen a few times. The J gene is TRBJ2-7, the V gene TRBV2; 9 bases are a match to TRBD1. Germline V gives CDR1 SNHLY, CDR2 FYNNEI. The CDR3 is 14 residues long. V lost 6 bases and J lost 3; bases outside the gene matches: 6. The CDR3 coding sequence is TGTGCCAGCAGCCGGGACAGGGCCCTCTACGAGCAGTACTTC. Protein product: CASSRDRALYEQYF.

The J gene is TRBJ1-2, the V gene TRBV5-1, with 8 bases matching TRBD1. CDR1 is SGHRS and CDR2 is YFSETQ in the germline V gene. V lost 0 bases, J lost 4 bases, and 5 bases stayed unmatched. The CDR3 runs 15 residues. Here the CDR3 DNA reads TGCGCCAGCAGCTTGGGACAGGGGATCAGCTATGGCTACACCTTC. This sequence encodes CASSLGQGISYGYTF.

V is TRBV15 and J is TRBJ2-3; 8 bases map to TRBD2. The CDR3 totals 18 residues. Germline trimming cut 0 bases from V and 3 bases from J; bases unmatched to any gene: 11. Germline V gives CDR1 LNHNV, CDR2 YYDKDF (reference sequence). CDR3 sequence (DNA): TGTGCCACCAGCAGAGATCCGGTTTGGGGACTAGGGACAGATACGCAGTATTTT. Translation: CATSRDPVWGLGTDTQYF.

The chain is built from TRBV19 and TRBJ2-3; the match to TRBD2 covers 9 bases. The CDR3 has 16 amino acids. V gave up 5 bases and J gave up 2 bases; unmatched junction bases: 8. Germline V gene sequence: CDR1 LNHDA, CDR2 SQIVND (reference sequence). The CDR3: CASSVGLAPNTDTQYF. DNA for the CDR3: TGTGCCAGTAGTGTTGGACTAGCGCCTAACACAGATACGCAGTATTTT.

This clone has just a few counts. The genes are TRBV19 and TRBJ2-7; tentative D call: TRBD1 (6 bases). CDR3 length: 18 residues. The V and J ends lost 1 base and 2 bases respectively, with 21 bases between them. Germline CDR1 is LNHDA and CDR2 is SQIVND (reference sequence). CDR3 region: CASSIGGGGRGPTYEQYF. CDR3 DNA: TGTGCCAGTAGTATAGGAGGAGGAGGCAGGGGCCCTACCTACGAGCAGTACTTC.

The gene calls are TRBV19 and TRBJ1-5, with TRBD1 as a possible D gene (5 bases). The germline V gene encodes CDR1 LNHDA and CDR2 SQIVND (reference sequence). Trimming removed 5 bases at V and 3 bases at J, with 14 bases between. This CDR3 comprises 15 residues. The CDR3 region has the DNA TGTGCCAGTAGTCCCCGGGGGGGGTCCAATCAGCCCCAGCATTTT. This encodes CASSPRGGSNQPQHF.

This clone was detected a few times. The chain carries TRBV9 and TRBJ1-6; no clear D gene. CDR3 length: 14 amino acids. In germline, CDR1 is SGDLS, CDR2 YYNGEE. Trimming cost V 0 bases and J 10 bases, with 11 bases left between them. In DNA form, the CDR3 reads TGTGCCAGCAGCGTAGGGAGTGGTGGGTCACCCCTCCACTTT. This gives the protein CASSVGSGGSPLHF. Using reference TRBV9 and TRBJ1-6 for the parts outside the CDR3, the full variable domain is DSGVTQTPKHLITATGQRVTLRCSPRSGDLSVYWYQQSLDQGLQFLIQYYNGEERAKGNILERFSAQQFPDLHSELNLSSLELGDSALYFCASSVGSGGSPLHFGNGTRLTVT.

The chain is built from TRBV6-5 and TRBJ2-1; D gene unclear. The ends were cut back, 4 bases at V and 8 bases at J, with 6 bases in the middle. The length of the CDR3 is 11 residues. Germline CDR1 MNHEY, CDR2 SVGAGI. This CDR3 is CASSSLYEQFF. For the CDR3, the DNA is TGTGCCAGCAGTTCACTATATGAGCAGTTCTTC.

The V call is TRBV5-6, the J call TRBJ1-1; 8 bases agree with TRBD1. Germline V gene data show CDR1 as SGHDT and CDR2 as YYEEEE. There are 16 residues in the CDR3. Unmatched junction bases numbered 12, after V lost 4 bases and J lost 4 bases. CDR3 sequence (DNA): TGTGCCAGCAGCACATCTCAGGGGGCCTGGAGCACTGAAGCTTTCTTT. Its translation: CASSTSQGAWSTEAFF.

This clone was counted between two and nine times. The V gene is TRBV11-2, the J gene TRBJ2-5, with a weak D call TRBD1 (6 bases). CDR1 is SGHAT and CDR2 is FQNNGV in the germline V gene. The CDR3 is 13 amino acids. V was pared by 1 base and J by 4 bases, with 7 bases between. The CDR3 DNA reads as TGTGCCAGCAGCTTAGCAGGGGTAGAGACCCAGTACTTC. The encoded protein is CASSLAGVETQYF. The full variable domain, its missing parts supplied by reference TRBV11-2 and TRBJ2-5, is EAGVAQSPRYKIIEKRQSVAFWCNPISGHATLYWYQQILGQGPKLLIQFQNNGVVDDSQLPKDRFSAERLKGVDSTLKIQPAKLEDSAVYLCASSLAGVETQYFGPGTRLLVL.

The V call is TRBV28, the J call TRBJ1-5; D gene unclear. This CDR3 region has 16 residues. The V end was cut by 7 bases, the J end by 4 bases, with 20 bases between. CDR1 MDHEN and CDR2 SYDVKM come from the germline V gene. The DNA for the CDR3 is TGTGCCAGCACCACTTTTAGAGGGCCGGGGAATCAGCCCCAGCATTTT. Translation: CASTTFRGPGNQPQHF.

This clone was seen just once. The V and J genes are TRBV11-2 and TRBJ2-5, with TRBD2 matching over 7 bases. CDR3 length equals 16 residues. CDR1 is SGHAT, CDR2 FQNNGV, per germline. V gave up 1 base and J gave up 2 bases; unmatched junction bases: 7. The DNA of the CDR3 is TGTGCCAGCAGCTTAGTCGCTAGCGGACCGCAAGAGACCCAGTACTTC. Amino acids: CASSLVASGPQETQYF. Looking up the rest from reference TRBV11-2 and TRBJ2-5 gives the full variable domain: EAGVAQSPRYKIIEKRQSVAFWCNPISGHATLYWYQQILGQGPKLLIQFQNNGVVDDSQLPKDRFSAERLKGVDSTLKIQPAKLEDSAVYLCASSLVASGPQETQYFGPGTRLLVL.

This clone was counted a few times. The CDR3 DNA sequence: TGTGCCAGCAGTTCTCCACCGGGACAGACCAACACCGGGGAGCTGTTTTTT. It specifies CASSSPPGQTNTGELFF. This chain uses TRBV7-3 with TRBJ2-2, with TRBD1 matching 7 bases. The CDR3 runs 17 residues. Per the germline V gene, CDR1 is SGHTA and CDR2 is FQGTGA. The V segment lost 6 bases and the J segment 2 bases; nucleotides outside the gene matches: 12.

The V gene is TRBV25-1, the J gene TRBJ1-4; possibly TRBD1 for D (6 bases). Trimming stripped 7 bases from V and 3 bases from J, with 6 bases between. Per the germline V gene, CDR1 is MGHDK and CDR2 is SYGVNS. The CDR3 is 12 amino acids. This CDR3 is CASTGANEKLFF. In nucleotides, the CDR3 is TGTGCCAGCACAGGGGCTAATGAAAAACTGTTTTTT. The variable domain in full, with the rest retrieved from reference TRBV25-1 and TRBJ1-4, is EADIYQTPRYLVIGTGKKITLECSQTMGHDKMYWYQQDPGMELHLIHYSYGVNSTEKGDLSSESTVSRIRTEHFPLTLESARPSHTSQYLCASTGANEKLFFGSGTQLSVL.